Included here is one TCR beta chain sequence, with context. V dropped 2 bases and J dropped 5; count of bases not matched to a gene: 11. CDR1 is MGHRA, CDR2 YSYEKL, per germline. This CDR3 comprises 17 residues. How the authors handled the data: Reference gene primer amplification gave nucleated cell count estimates. The table came from immunoSEQ multiplex PCR; TCRdb's copy has only in-frame clones and leaves some out. Clone size and the V and J calls come from that table; the DNA yielded D and trimming. Altogether about 180,000 clones are present, around 83% being singletons, with the ten largest covering 7%. This sample is part of a study of blood T cell repertoires in COVID-19. Study context: Some COVID-19 samples were acute and others convalescent; all came from the United States, Italy and Spain. Sample material is recorded as cDNA or gDNA derived from T cells, B-cell-depleted T cells, or PBMCs.

V usage is TRBV4-1 and J usage is TRBJ2-5, with TRBD2 matching 10 bases. The sequence was collected from a man aged 50 to 59 with active or convalescent COVID-19. Input material: peripheral blood. Here the CDR3 reads CASSQMPAGLAKETQYF. In nucleotides, the CDR3 is TGCGCCAGCAGCCAAATGCCTGCGGGACTAGCGAAGGAGACCCAGTACTTC.